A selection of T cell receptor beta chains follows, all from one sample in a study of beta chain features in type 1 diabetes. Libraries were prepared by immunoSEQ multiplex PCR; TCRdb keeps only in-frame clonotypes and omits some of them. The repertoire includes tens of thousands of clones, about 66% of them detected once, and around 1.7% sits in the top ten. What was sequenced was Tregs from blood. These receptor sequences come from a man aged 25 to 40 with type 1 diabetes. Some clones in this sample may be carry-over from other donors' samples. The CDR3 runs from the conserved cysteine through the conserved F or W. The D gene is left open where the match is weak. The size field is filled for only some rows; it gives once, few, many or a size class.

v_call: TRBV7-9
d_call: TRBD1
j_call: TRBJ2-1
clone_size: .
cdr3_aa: CASDRDNYNEQFF
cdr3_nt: TGTGCCAGCGACAGGGACAACTACAATGAGCAGTTCTTC

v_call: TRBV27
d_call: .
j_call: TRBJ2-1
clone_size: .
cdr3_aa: CASSLWGGPAKGYNEQFF
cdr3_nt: TGTGCCAGCAGTTTATGGGGAGGCCCCGCTAAAGGGTACAATGAGCAGTTCTTC

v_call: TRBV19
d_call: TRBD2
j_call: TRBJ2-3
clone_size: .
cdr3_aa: CASRLAGSSTDTQYF
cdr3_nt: TGTGCCAGTAGACTAGCGGGGTCTAGCACAGATACGCAGTATTTT

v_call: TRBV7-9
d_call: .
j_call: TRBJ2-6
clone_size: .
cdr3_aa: CASSPTRAGANVLTF
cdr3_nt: TGTGCCAGCAGCCCGACGAGGGCTGGGGCCAACGTCCTGACTTTC

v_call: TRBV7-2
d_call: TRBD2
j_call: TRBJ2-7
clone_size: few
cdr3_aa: CASSSSGGAQEQYF
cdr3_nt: TGTGCCAGCAGCTCTAGCGGGGGGGCTCAAGAGCAGTACTTC

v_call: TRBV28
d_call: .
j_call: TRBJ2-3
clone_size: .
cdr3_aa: CASSLGAADTQYF
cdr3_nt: TGTGCCAGCAGTTTGGGGGCAGCAGATACGCAGTATTTT

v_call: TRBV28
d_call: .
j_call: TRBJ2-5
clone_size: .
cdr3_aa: CASSQETQYF
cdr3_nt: TGTGCCAGCAGTCAGGAGACCCAGTACTTC

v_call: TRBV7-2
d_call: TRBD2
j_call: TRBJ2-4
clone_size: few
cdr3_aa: CASSLNLAGGIQYF
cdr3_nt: TGTGCCAGCAGCTTAAACCTAGCGGGGGGGATTCAGTACTTC

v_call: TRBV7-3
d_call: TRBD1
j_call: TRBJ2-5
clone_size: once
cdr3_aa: CASSPGTGAFETQYF
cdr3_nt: TGTGCCAGCAGCCCTGGGACAGGGGCGTTTGAGACCCAGTACTTC

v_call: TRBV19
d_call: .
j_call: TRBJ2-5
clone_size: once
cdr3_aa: CASSIVLSDQETQYF
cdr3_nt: TGTGCCAGTAGTATCGTTCTGTCCGACCAAGAGACCCAGTACTTC

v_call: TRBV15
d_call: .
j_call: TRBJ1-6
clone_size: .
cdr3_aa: CATSRAGGRSYNSPLHF
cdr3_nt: TGTGCCACCAGCAGAGCGGGGGGCCGCTCCTATAATTCACCCCTCCACTTT

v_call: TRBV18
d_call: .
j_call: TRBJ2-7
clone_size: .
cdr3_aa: CASSPGTATYEQYF
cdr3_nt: TGTGCCAGCTCACCAGGGACTGCTACCTACGAGCAGTACTTC

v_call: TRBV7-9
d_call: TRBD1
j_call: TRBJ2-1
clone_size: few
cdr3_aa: CASKNGDRGYNEQFF
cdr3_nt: TGTGCCAGCAAAAACGGGGACAGGGGATACAATGAGCAGTTCTTC

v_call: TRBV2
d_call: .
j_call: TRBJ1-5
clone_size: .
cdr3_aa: CASGGIGDQPQHF
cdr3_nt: TGTGCCAGCGGGGGGATAGGCGATCAGCCCCAGCATTTT

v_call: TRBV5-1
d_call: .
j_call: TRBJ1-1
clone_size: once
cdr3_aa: CASSLSRTVMNTEAFF
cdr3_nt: TGCGCCAGCAGCTTGTCCCGGACAGTAATGAACACTGAAGCTTTCTTT

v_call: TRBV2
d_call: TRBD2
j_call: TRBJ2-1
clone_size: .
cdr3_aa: CASKLRTSGGAYNEQFF
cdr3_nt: TGTGCCAGCAAACTTAGGACTAGCGGGGGAGCCTACAATGAGCAGTTCTTC

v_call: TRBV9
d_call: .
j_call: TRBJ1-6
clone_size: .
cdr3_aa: CASSVEGGAPLHF
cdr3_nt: TGTGCCAGCAGCGTAGAAGGGGGTGCACCCCTCCACTTT

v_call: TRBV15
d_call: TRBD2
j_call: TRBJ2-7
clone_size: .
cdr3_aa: CATSRDLSGGHEQYF
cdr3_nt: TGTGCCACCAGCAGAGATCTGAGCGGGGGGCACGAGCAGTACTTC

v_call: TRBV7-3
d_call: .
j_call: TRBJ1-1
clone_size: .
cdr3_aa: CASAPLAGTEAFF
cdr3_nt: TGTGCCAGTGCCCCCCTGGCGGGGACTGAAGCTTTCTTT

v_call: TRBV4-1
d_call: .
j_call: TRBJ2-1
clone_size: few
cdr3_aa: CASSQVGGFYNEQFF
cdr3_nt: TGCGCCAGCAGCCAAGTCGGCGGTTTTTACAATGAGCAGTTCTTC

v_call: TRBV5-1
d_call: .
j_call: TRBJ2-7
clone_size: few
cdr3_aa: CASSRGEGEQYF
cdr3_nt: TGCGCCAGCAGCCGCGGAGAGGGAGAGCAGTACTTC

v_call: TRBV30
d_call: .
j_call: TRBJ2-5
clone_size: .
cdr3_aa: CAWSEGAGTLYQETQYF
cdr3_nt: TGTGCCTGGAGTGAAGGGGCCGGGACTTTGTACCAAGAGACCCAGTACTTC

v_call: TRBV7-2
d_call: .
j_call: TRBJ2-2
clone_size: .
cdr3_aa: CAGGGGTASGELFF
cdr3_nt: TGTGCCGGAGGAGGGGGGACAGCCTCCGGGGAGCTGTTTTTT

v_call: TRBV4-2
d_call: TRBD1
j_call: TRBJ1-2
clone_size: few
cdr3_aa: CASSDDRAYYYGYTF
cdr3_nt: TGTGCCAGCAGCGACGACAGGGCTTACTACTATGGCTACACCTTC

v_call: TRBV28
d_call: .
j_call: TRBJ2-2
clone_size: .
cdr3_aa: CASTQGYGELFF
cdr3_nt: TGTGCCAGCACCCAGGGGTACGGGGAGCTGTTTTTT

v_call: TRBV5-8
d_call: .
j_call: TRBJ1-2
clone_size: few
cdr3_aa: CASSPRGRFWSGYTF
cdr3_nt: TGTGCCAGCAGCCCAAGGGGCAGGTTTTGGAGTGGCTACACCTTC

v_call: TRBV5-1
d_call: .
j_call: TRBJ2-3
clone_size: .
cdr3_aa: CASSFGVSTDTQYF
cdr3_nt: TGCGCCAGCAGCTTCGGGGTTAGCACAGATACGCAGTATTTT

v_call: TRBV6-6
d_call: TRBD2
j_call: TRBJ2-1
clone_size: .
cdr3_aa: CASRPTVERGEQFF
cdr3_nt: TGTGCCAGCAGGCCTACCGTGGAGCGGGGGGAGCAGTTCTTC

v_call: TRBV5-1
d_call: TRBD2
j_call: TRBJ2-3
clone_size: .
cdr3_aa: CASSWGLASTDTQYF
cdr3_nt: TGCGCCAGCAGCTGGGGACTAGCGAGCACAGATACGCAGTATTTT

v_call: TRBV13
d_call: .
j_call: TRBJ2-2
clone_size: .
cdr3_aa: CASSLGGGDDNGELFF
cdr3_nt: TGTGCCAGCAGCTTAGGTGGAGGGGATGACAACGGGGAGCTGTTTTTT

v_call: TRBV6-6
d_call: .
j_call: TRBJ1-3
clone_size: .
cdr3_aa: CASRGYGNTIYF
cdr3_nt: TGTGCCAGCCGGGGTTACGGAAACACCATATATTTT

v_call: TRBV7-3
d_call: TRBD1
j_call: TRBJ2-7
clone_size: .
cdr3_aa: CASSRQGAGEQYF
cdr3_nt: TGTGCCAGCAGCAGACAGGGGGCTGGCGAGCAGTACTTC

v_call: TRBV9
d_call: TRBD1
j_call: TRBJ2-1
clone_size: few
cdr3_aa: CASSATGQGRDNEQFF
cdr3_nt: TGTGCCAGCAGCGCGACGGGACAGGGGAGAGACAATGAGCAGTTCTTC

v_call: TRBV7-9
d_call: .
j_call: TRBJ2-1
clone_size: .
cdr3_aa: CASSPSSYNEQFF
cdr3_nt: TGTGCCAGCAGCCCCTCCTCCTACAATGAGCAGTTCTTC

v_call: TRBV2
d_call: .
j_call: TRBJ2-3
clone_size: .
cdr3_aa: CASSELASVSTDTQYF
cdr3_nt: TGTGCCAGCAGTGAACTTGCCTCGGTTAGCACAGATACGCAGTATTTT

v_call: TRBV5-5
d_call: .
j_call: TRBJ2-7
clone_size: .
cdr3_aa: CASSLGQGIEAYEQYF
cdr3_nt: TGTGCCAGCAGCTTGGGTCAGGGAATCGAAGCCTACGAGCAGTACTTC

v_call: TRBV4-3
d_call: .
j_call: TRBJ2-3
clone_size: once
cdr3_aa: CASSPELTDTQYF
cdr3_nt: TGCGCCAGCAGCCCCGAACTCACAGATACGCAGTATTTT

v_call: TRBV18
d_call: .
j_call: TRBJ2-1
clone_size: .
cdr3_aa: CASSPNLHEQFF
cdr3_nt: TGTGCCAGCTCACCAAACTTGCATGAGCAGTTCTTC

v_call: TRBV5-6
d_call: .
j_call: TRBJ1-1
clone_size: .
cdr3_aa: CASSPDTDTEAFF
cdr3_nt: TGTGCCAGCAGCCCTGACACCGACACTGAAGCTTTCTTT

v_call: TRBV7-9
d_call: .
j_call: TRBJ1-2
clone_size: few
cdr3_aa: CASSLQADYGYTF
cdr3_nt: TGTGCCAGCAGCTTACAGGCCGACTATGGCTACACCTTC

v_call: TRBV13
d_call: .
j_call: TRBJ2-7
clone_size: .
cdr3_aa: CASSLGLGASYEQYF
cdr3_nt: TGTGCCAGCAGCTTAGGTCTGGGGGCGTCCTACGAGCAGTACTTC

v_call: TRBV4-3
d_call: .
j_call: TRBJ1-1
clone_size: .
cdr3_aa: CASSQEAGSAEAFF
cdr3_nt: TGCGCCAGCAGCCAAGAGGCCGGTAGCGCTGAAGCTTTCTTT

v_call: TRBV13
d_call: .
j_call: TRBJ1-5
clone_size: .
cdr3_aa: CASSLDTGFGRNQPQHF
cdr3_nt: TGTGCCAGCAGCTTAGATACTGGTTTTGGGCGCAATCAGCCCCAGCATTTT

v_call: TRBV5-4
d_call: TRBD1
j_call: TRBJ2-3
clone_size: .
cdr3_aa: CASSLGGDRGYTDTQYF
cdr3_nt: TGTGCCAGCAGCTTGGGAGGGGACAGGGGCTACACAGATACGCAGTATTTT

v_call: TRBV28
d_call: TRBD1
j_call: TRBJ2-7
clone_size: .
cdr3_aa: CASSSSGDRGPYEQYF
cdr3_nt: TGTGCCAGCAGTTCCTCCGGGGACAGGGGGCCCTACGAGCAGTACTTC

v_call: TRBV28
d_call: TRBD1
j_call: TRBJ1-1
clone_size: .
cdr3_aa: CASRPSGRGSRMNTEAFF
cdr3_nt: TGTGCCAGCAGACCTTCTGGCAGGGGGTCACGGATGAACACTGAAGCTTTCTTT

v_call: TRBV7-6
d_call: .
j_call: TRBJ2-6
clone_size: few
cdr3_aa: CASSLVAGANVLTF
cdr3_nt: TGTGCCAGCAGCTTAGTAGCTGGGGCCAACGTCCTGACTTTC

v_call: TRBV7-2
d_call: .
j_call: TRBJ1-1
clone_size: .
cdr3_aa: CASSRQRNTEAFF
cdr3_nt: TGTGCCAGCAGTCGACAGAGGAACACTGAAGCTTTCTTT

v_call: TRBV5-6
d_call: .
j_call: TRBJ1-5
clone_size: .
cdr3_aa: CASSSTSQTLRGSNQPQHF
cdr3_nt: TGTGCCAGCAGCTCCACCTCGCAAACCCTGAGGGGGAGCAATCAGCCCCAGCATTTT

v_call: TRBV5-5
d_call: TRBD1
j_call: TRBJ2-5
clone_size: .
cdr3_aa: CASSLEAGGETQYF
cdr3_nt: TGTGCCAGCAGCTTGGAGGCAGGGGGAGAGACCCAGTACTTC

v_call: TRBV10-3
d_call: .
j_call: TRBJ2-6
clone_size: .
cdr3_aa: CAIRGQDSGANVLTF
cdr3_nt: TGTGCCATCAGGGGTCAGGACTCTGGGGCCAACGTCCTGACTTTC